This is a list of T cell receptor beta chains from one sample in a study of blood T cell repertoires in COVID-19. Method: immunoSEQ multiplex PCR; TCRdb's copy keeps in-frame clones and lacks some. This table has about 220,000 clones, about 80% appearing once. Material: PBMCs or T cells enriched from blood (not recorded which). The source of these receptors is a woman in her forties with acute COVID-19. The CDR3 runs from the conserved cysteine through the conserved F or W.

cdr3_length	v_call	j_call	cdr3_aa
14	TRBV27	TRBJ1-5	CASSAGSSNQPQHF
15	TRBV6-5	TRBJ2-5	CASTPGGPIGETQYF
13	TRBV28	TRBJ2-7	CASRRQGPYEQYF
13	TRBV7-2	TRBJ1-1	CASSLKPGFEAFF
15	TRBV7-2	TRBJ2-2	CASSLGQGTSGELFF
13	TRBV7-9	TRBJ1-1	CASSLGGTGKTFF
14	TRBV6-5	TRBJ2-2	CASSLQGKSGELFF
17	TRBV5-6	TRBJ2-1	CASSLAWEGISYNEQFF
18	TRBV11-2	TRBJ2-4	CASSLLLRGHRAKNIQYF
12	TRBV29-1	TRBJ2-7	CSVIQGAYEQYF
14	TRBV14	TRBJ2-7	CASSPTSGSVEQYF
15	TRBV18	TRBJ2-5	CASSRTSGGLETQYF
15	TRBV5-1	TRBJ2-3	CASTPTGGGTDTQYF